This entry lists 11 T cell receptor beta chains sequenced from one sample in a study of long-term antiretroviral therapy in people with HIV. This was the immunoSEQ v3.0 assay at survey level. Measured with immunoSEQ multiplex PCR; TCRdb has only the in-frame clones, and not every one. The data contain about 22,000 clones, 85% to 90% of them singletons. The sample was unsorted PBMCs, taken 1.8 years before starting antiretroviral therapy. The origin of the receptors is a woman aged 25 to 45 with HIV.

J is TRBJ2-2 and V is TRBV19; D possibly corresponds to TRBD1 (5 bases). V gave up 6 bases and J gave up 7 bases, with 18 bases separating them. The CDR3 has 15 residues. Germline V gene sequence: CDR1 LNHDA, CDR2 SQIVND (reference sequence). The DNA of the CDR3 is TGTGCCAGTAGCCCAGGGATCCCAATCGGCGGGGAGCTGTTTTTT. It yields the protein CASSPGIPIGGELFF. The whole variable domain, filled in from reference TRBV19 and TRBJ2-2, reads DGGITQSPKYLFRKEGQNVTLSCEQNLNHDAMYWYRQDPGQGLRLIYYSQIVNDFQKGDIAEGYSVSREKKESFPLTVTSAQKNPTAFYLCASSPGIPIGGELFFGEGSRLTVL.

The chain uses TRBV18 and TRBJ2-1; 9 nucleotides line up with TRBD1. Per germline, CDR1 KGHSH and CDR2 LQKENI. The CDR3 has 14 residues. Trimming cost V 3 bases and J 8 bases; bases outside gene matches: 5. In nucleotides, the CDR3 is TGTGCCAGCTCACCGACAGGGGGTGCGTATGAGCAGTTCTTC. Its protein is CASSPTGGAYEQFF. The whole variable domain, remainder taken from reference TRBV18 and TRBJ2-1, is NAGVMQNPRHLVRRRGQEARLRCSPMKGHSHVYWYRQLPEEGLKFMVYLQKENIIDESGMPKERFSAEFPKEGPSILRIQQVVRGDSAAYFCASSPTGGAYEQFFGPGTRLTVL.

This chain uses TRBV2 with TRBJ1-5; weak D call: TRBD1 (5 bases). The V end lost 3 bases, the J end lost 4 bases, and 13 bases lay between the germline ends. There are 15 residues in the CDR3. The germline V gene encodes CDR1 SNHLY and CDR2 FYNNEI. CDR3 residues: CASSEPGQGNQPQHF. The CDR3 DNA reads as TGTGCCAGCAGTGAGCCAGGGCAAGGAAATCAGCCCCAGCATTTT.

The CDR3 DNA follows: TGTGCCAGCAGCCCTCGACAGACCTATGGCTACACCTTC. Protein: CASSPRQTYGYTF. The rearrangement links TRBV6-1 to TRBJ1-2, with D tentatively TRBD1 (5 bases). The CDR3 covers 13 residues. The germline CDR1 and CDR2 sequences are MNHNS and SASEGT. V lost 6 bases and J 4 bases, leaving 12 bases between the germline ends.

The chain joins TRBV13 to TRBJ2-6; D is possibly TRBD2 (6 bases). V was pared by 5 bases and J by 0 bases, with 8 bases between. This CDR3 contains 15 residues. The V gene's germline CDR1 is PRHDT and CDR2 FYEKMQ (reference sequence). The CDR3 DNA sequence: TGTGCCAGCAGCCTCGGGAGCTCTGGGGCCAACGTCCTGACTTTC. This sequence encodes CASSLGSSGANVLTF.

This clone was recorded only once. The chain carries TRBV11-1 and TRBJ2-5; 12 bases line up with TRBD2. The CDR3 spans 17 residues. After removal of 4 bases from V and 13 bases from J, the junction contained 19 bases not matched to a gene. The V gene's germline CDR1 is SGHAT and CDR2 FQDESV (reference sequence). The CDR3 region is CASSSAGTGLAGRHRYF. As DNA, the CDR3 is TGTGCCAGCAGCTCAGCCGGGACAGGACTAGCGGGGCGTCATAGGTACTTC.

The V gene is TRBV7-7, the J gene TRBJ2-3; a possible D gene is TRBD2 (6 bases). V was trimmed by 5 bases and J by 14 bases, leaving 23 bases between them. This CDR3 spans 14 amino acids. In germline, CDR1 is SSHAT, CDR2 FNYEAQ (reference sequence). Here the CDR3 reads CASSLGTSGDRRYF. For the CDR3, the DNA is TGTGCCAGCAGCCTAGGCACGTCGGGAGACAGAAGGTATTTT.

The chain recombines TRBV6-1 with TRBJ2-1; possibly TRBD1 for D (6 bases). CDR3 length: 15 residues. V lost 6 bases, J lost 0 bases, and 12 bases lay in between. In germline, CDR1 is MNHNS, CDR2 SASEGT. The CDR3 DNA follows: TGTGCCAGCAGATGGGACATGAGCTCCTACAATGAGCAGTTCTTC. Encoded protein: CASRWDMSSYNEQFF.

In its sample, this clone was seen once. V is TRBV4-1 and J is TRBJ1-4; 8 bases fit TRBD1. The CDR3 runs to 18 residues. Germline V gene lookup returns CDR1 MGHRA and CDR2 YSYEKL. Germline trimming cut 1 base from V and 0 bases from J; bases unmatched to any gene: 7. The CDR3 here is CASSQGLTGGATNEKLFF. The CDR3 nucleotides read TGCGCCAGCAGCCAAGGTTTAACAGGGGGGGCAACTAATGAAAAACTGTTTTTT.

The gene calls are TRBV5-5 and TRBJ1-1; D may be TRBD1 (6 bases). Per germline, CDR1 SGHKS and CDR2 YYEKEE (reference sequence). Trimming shortened V by 4 bases and J by 0 bases, and 16 bases separated the two germline ends. The length of the CDR3 is 16 residues. In nucleotides, the CDR3 is TGTGCCAGCAGCCCCCTGGCGGGACAAATGAACACTGAAGCTTTCTTT. The encoded protein is CASSPLAGQMNTEAFF.

The gene calls are TRBV7-3 and TRBJ1-2; 8 bases are shared with TRBD1. The CDR3 is 13 amino acids. Trimming cost V 1 base and J 7 bases; bases outside gene matches: 2. Germline values: CDR1 SGHTA, CDR2 FQGTGA. The CDR3, as DNA: TGTGCCAGCAGCTTAAGTACAGGGGGTGGCTACACCTTC. Amino acid sequence: CASSLSTGGGYTF.